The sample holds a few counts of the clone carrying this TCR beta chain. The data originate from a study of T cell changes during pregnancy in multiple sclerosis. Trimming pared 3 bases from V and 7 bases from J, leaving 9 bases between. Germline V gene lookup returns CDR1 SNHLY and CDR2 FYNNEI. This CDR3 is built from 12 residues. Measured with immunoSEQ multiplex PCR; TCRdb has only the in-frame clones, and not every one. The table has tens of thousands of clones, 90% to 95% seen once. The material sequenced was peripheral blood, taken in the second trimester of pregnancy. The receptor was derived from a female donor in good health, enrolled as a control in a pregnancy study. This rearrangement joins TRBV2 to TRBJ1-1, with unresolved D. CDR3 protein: CASSDWEGEAFF. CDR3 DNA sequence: TGTGCCAGCAGTGATTGGGAGGGTGAAGCTTTCTTT.